The 27 T cell receptor beta chains reported below all come from one sample, sequenced in a study of blood T cells in healthy people across ages. Next came a second PCR, run for about 6 to 11 cycles, which used a sample-barcoded 5' primer along with a J-beta primer mix. TCRdb processed the 5' RACE reads anew with MiXCR; each CDR3 protein has one entry. This sample has around 1,500,000 distinct CDR3 sequences, with 42% found just once. Sequenced material: blood. The receptors here all came from a woman younger than 30 in good health.

The rearrangement links TRBV6-1 to TRBJ1-5; D is undetermined. V lost 4 bases and J lost 0, with 13 bases in between. CDR3 length: 16 residues. Looked up from germline, CDR1 is MNHNS and CDR2 is SASEGT. CDR3 region: CASSVGTRNSNQPQHF. The CDR3 DNA follows: TGTGCCAGCAGTGTAGGCACACGTAATAGCAATCAGCCCCAGCATTTT.

The CDR3 region has the DNA TGTGCCAGCAGTGTGTCCGGGACGGGCTATGGCTACACCTTC. Translated, it gives CASSVSGTGYGYTF. This rearrangement joins TRBV25-1 to TRBJ1-2, with D tentatively TRBD1 (5 bases). V was cut by 4 bases and J by 4 bases, with 13 bases left in between. Germline lookup yields CDR1 MGHDK and CDR2 SYGVNS. The CDR3 length is 14 residues.

Written as DNA, the CDR3 is TGTGCCAGCAGTGACCTACACGGCCCCTATGGCTACACCTTC. This translates into CASSDLHGPYGYTF. This rearrangement joins TRBV6-1 to TRBJ1-2, with D unclear. Germline V gene sequence: CDR1 MNHNS, CDR2 SASEGT. The CDR3 is 14 amino acids. Trimming took off 3 bases at V and 4 bases at J, with 12 bases between the two ends.

V usage is TRBV9 and J usage is TRBJ2-3; D is undetermined. V was cut by 2 bases and J by 2 bases, with 21 bases left in between. In germline, CDR1 is SGDLS, CDR2 YYNGEE. The CDR3 sequence is 18 residues long. The CDR3 nucleotides are TGTGCCAGCAGCGTTTCGGATCAGAAAGGTCCCAACACAGATACGCAGTATTTT. This codes for CASSVSDQKGPNTDTQYF. The complete variable domain, with remaining parts taken from reference TRBV9 and TRBJ2-3, reads DSGVTQTPKHLITATGQRVTLRCSPRSGDLSVYWYQQSLDQGLQFLIQYYNGEERAKGNILERFSAQQFPDLHSELNLSSLELGDSALYFCASSVSDQKGPNTDTQYFGPGTRLTVL.

V and J are TRBV7-2 and TRBJ2-7, with 9 bases that match TRBD2. The CDR3 loop spans 14 amino acids. With V trimmed by 3 bases and J by 3 bases, 3 bases remained unmatched. CDR1 is SGHTA, CDR2 FQGNSA, per germline. In nucleotides, the CDR3 is TGTGCCAGCAGCTTCTTAGCGGGGGACTACGAGCAGTACTTC. Protein: CASSFLAGDYEQYF.

The gene calls are TRBV25-1 and TRBJ1-2; no clear D. Trimming removed 8 bases from V and 7 bases from J, with 20 bases in between. The CDR3 has 14 residues. The germline gives CDR1 MGHDK, CDR2 SYGVNS. The CDR3 DNA is TGTGCCAGCGCGGGTCATGGGCTTCGCGGTGGCTACACCTTC. This gives the protein CASAGHGLRGGYTF.

The chain combines TRBV18 with TRBJ2-4, with D tentatively TRBD2 (6 bases). Germline V gives CDR1 KGHSH, CDR2 LQKENI. Between the trimmed V and J ends, which lost 3 bases and 5 bases, there was a span of 11 bases. This CDR3 has 14 residues. CDR3 sequence reads: CASSPGTQQNIQYF. The CDR3 nucleotides read TGTGCCAGCTCACCCGGGACTCAACAAAACATTCAGTACTTC.

As concerns this clonotype: The junction departs from germline at one end; a sequencing error may be responsible. The chain uses TRBV3-1 and TRBJ2-1; D not certain. This CDR3 contains 15 residues. Per the germline V gene, CDR1 is LGHDT and CDR2 is YNNKEL (reference sequence). The CDR3 protein is CASSQAPNSYNAQFF. The CDR3 coding sequence is TGTGCCAGCAGCCAAGCTCCCAACTCCTACAATGCGCAGTTCTTC.

The chain links TRBV2 to TRBJ1-1; D is unclear. With 6 bases removed from V and 4 bases from J, the gap between germline ends came to 12 bases. The CDR3 extends over 13 amino acids. The germline V gene encodes CDR1 SNHLY and CDR2 FYNNEI. The CDR3 nucleotides read TGTGCCAGCAGGGACGGAGCGGGCACTGAAGCTTTCTTT. The encoded protein is CASRDGAGTEAFF.

Here the CDR3 reads CASSLAGQGDHEQYF. The CDR3 region has the DNA TGTGCCAGCAGTCTGGCGGGACAGGGTGACCACGAGCAGTACTTC. This chain links TRBV27 with TRBJ2-4; 9 bases match TRBD1. The DNA end favors TRBJ2-7, so the J call may be wrong. Germline V lookup: CDR1 MNHEY, CDR2 SMNVEV (reference sequence). This CDR3 has 15 residues.

This sequence joins TRBV20-1 and TRBJ2-7; D may be TRBD1 (6 bases). Germline CDR1 DFQATT, CDR2 SNEGSKA (reference sequence). This CDR3 has 12 amino acids. Trimming pared 3 bases from V and 3 bases from J, leaving 9 bases between. In DNA, the CDR3 is TGCAGTGCTAGTTTACAGGGCTACGAGCAGTACTTC. Translating gives CSASLQGYEQYF.

This clonotype has at least ten counts. The V gene is TRBV20-1, the J gene TRBJ2-3, with no clear D. This CDR3 contains 13 residues. Trimming shortened V by 7 bases and J by 3 bases, and 14 bases separated the two germline ends. CDR1 and CDR2 from the germline V gene are DFQATT and SNEGSKA (reference sequence). The DNA of the CDR3 is TGCAGTGGACTCCCCCTGGCAACAGATACGCAGTATTTT. Translated, it gives CSGLPLATDTQYF.

This clonotype has ten or more counts. The gene calls are TRBV6-6 and TRBJ2-1; D gene ambiguous. V was cut by 6 bases and J by 8 bases, with 11 bases left in between. This CDR3 comprises 12 residues. The germline V gene encodes CDR1 MNHNY and CDR2 SVGAGI (reference sequence). CDR3 in amino acids: CASSPRNDEQFF. The CDR3 coding sequence is TGTGCCAGCAGCCCCCGGAACGATGAGCAGTTCTTC.

This clonotype came up a few times. This sequence joins TRBV29-1 and TRBJ1-2; D uncertain. V was pared by 5 bases and J by 2 bases, with 12 bases between. In germline, CDR1 is SQVTM, CDR2 ANQGSEA. The CDR3 totals 13 residues. This CDR3 is CSVNGVSNYGYTF. CDR3 DNA: TGCAGCGTTAATGGAGTTTCGAACTATGGCTACACCTTC.

This sequence joins TRBV20-1 and TRBJ2-2; 7 bases map to TRBD2. Germline V gene sequence: CDR1 DFQATT, CDR2 SNEGSKA (reference sequence). CDR3 length: 15 amino acids. With V trimmed by 5 bases and J by 3 bases, 9 bases remained unmatched. The CDR3 here is CSAGKSGGDTGELFF. The CDR3 DNA sequence: TGCAGTGCTGGGAAATCGGGGGGAGACACCGGGGAGCTGTTTTTT.

The chain links TRBV15 to TRBJ2-2; 8 bases match TRBD1. Germline V lookup: CDR1 LNHNV, CDR2 YYDKDF (reference sequence). This CDR3 has 16 amino acids. V shed 2 bases, J shed 6 bases, and the junction held 8 bases outside the gene matches. The CDR3 is CATSRSLGQGSGELFF. The CDR3 DNA reads as TGTGCCACCAGCAGATCCTTAGGACAGGGTTCCGGGGAGCTGTTTTTT.

The chain uses TRBV3-1 and TRBJ1-2; D remains ambiguous. V was clipped by 1 base and J by 8 bases, with 11 bases between them. Germline CDR1 reads LGHDT; CDR2 reads YNNKEL (reference sequence). CDR3 length equals 13 residues. The DNA for the CDR3 is TGTGCCAGCAGCCAAGTTACGTCTGGAGGCTACACCTTC. As protein: CASSQVTSGGYTF. The variable domain in full, with the rest retrieved from reference TRBV3-1 and TRBJ1-2, is DTAVSQTPKYLVTQMGNDKSIKCEQNLGHDTMYWYKQDSKKFLKIMFSYNNKELIINETVPNRFSPKSPDKAHLNLHINSLELGDSAVYFCASSQVTSGGYTFGSGTRLTVV.

This clonotype was observed once. The chain recombines TRBV7-9 with TRBJ1-3, with D unclear. The CDR3 has 15 residues. Germline assignment: CDR1 SEHNR and CDR2 FQNEAQ (reference sequence). Deletions cut 0 bases from V and 2 bases from J, with 8 bases between. CDR3 residues: CASSLAAPTGNTIYF. The CDR3 nucleotides read TGTGCCAGCAGCTTAGCTGCGCCTACTGGAAACACCATATATTTT.

The chain couples TRBV21-1 to TRBJ1-5; the table names TRBD1, a call not compared with the DNA. TRBV21-1 is recorded as a pseudogene. There are 16 residues in the CDR3. The CDR3 reads CASSTTGGIVAQPQHF. The CDR3 DNA is TGTGCCAGCAGCACAACAGGGGGGATTGTTGCTCAGCCCCAGCATTTT.

This clonotype was recorded a few times. The chain joins TRBV6-1 to TRBJ2-3; 10 bases line up with TRBD2. The V segment lost 6 bases and the J segment 4 bases; nucleotides outside the gene matches: 10. This CDR3 has 16 amino acids. Germline CDR1 reads MNHNS; CDR2 reads SASEGT. CDR3 in amino acids: CASRPKTSGASDTQYF. DNA for the CDR3: TGTGCCAGCAGACCCAAAACTAGCGGGGCTTCAGATACGCAGTATTTT.

This clonotype showed up many times. This chain links TRBV29-1 with TRBJ2-3; TRBD2 aligns across 14 bases. The CDR3 covers 15 residues. CDR1 and CDR2 from the germline V gene are SQVTM and ANQGSEA. The V gene end was trimmed by 3 bases and the J gene end by 4 bases; junction bases not matched to a gene: 3. The CDR3 DNA follows: TGCAGCGTTGAGGGACTAGCGGGAGAAGCAGATACGCAGTATTTT. Its protein is CSVEGLAGEADTQYF.

The chain is built from TRBV12-3 or TRBV12-4 and TRBJ1-2; tentatively, D is TRBD1 (5 bases). The CDR3 has 15 amino acids. Trimming removed 5 bases from V and 0 bases from J, with 13 bases in between. CDR3 protein: CASSPRGDPNYGYTF. The CDR3 DNA reads TGTGCCAGCAGTCCCCGGGGGGACCCTAACTATGGCTACACCTTC.

The chain combines TRBV2 with TRBJ2-2; D is unresolved. This CDR3 has 16 residues. The germline V and J ends were trimmed by 5 bases and 4 bases, with 17 bases remaining between them. Germline CDR1 and CDR2: SNHLY and FYNNEI. The CDR3 sequence: CASSHDGLKGTGELFF. The CDR3 DNA reads as TGTGCCAGCAGTCACGATGGGCTTAAGGGCACCGGGGAGCTGTTTTTT.

The CDR3 coding sequence is TGTGCCAGCAGTTCCCCCCTGACAGACGTCCGGGAGACCCAGTACTTC. Its protein product is CASSSPLTDVRETQYF. The chain is built from TRBV27 and TRBJ2-5; D possibly corresponds to TRBD1 (5 bases). Germline V gene data show CDR1 as MNHEY and CDR2 as SMNVEV (reference sequence). With 4 bases removed from V and 5 bases from J, the gap between germline ends came to 20 bases. The CDR3 contains 16 residues.

This clonotype was seen more than once but under ten times. V usage is TRBV3-1 and J usage is TRBJ2-2; possible D gene TRBD1, 6 bases. From germline, CDR1 is LGHDT and CDR2 YNNKEL (reference sequence). This CDR3 has 15 residues. Trimming pared 2 bases from V and 8 bases from J, leaving 15 bases between. CDR3 sequence reads: CASSQRTGIWGELFF. The CDR3, as DNA: TGTGCCAGCAGCCAACGCACAGGGATTTGGGGGGAGCTGTTTTTT.

V and J are TRBV2 and TRBJ2-1; 13 bases are a match to TRBD2. The junction had 12 bases not matched to a gene; V was cut back by 7 bases and J by 0 bases. The CDR3 spans 19 residues. Germline V lookup: CDR1 SNHLY, CDR2 FYNNEI. The CDR3 loop is CASTRLAGGQKSSYNEQFF. CDR3 in DNA: TGTGCCAGCACCAGACTAGCGGGGGGCCAAAAGAGCTCCTACAATGAGCAGTTCTTC.

The chain carries TRBV19 and TRBJ2-4, with 7 bases aligning to TRBD2. The J call may be in error: the DNA end matches TRBJ2-7 better. This CDR3 region has 18 residues. In germline, CDR1 is LNHDA, CDR2 SQIVND (reference sequence). The CDR3: CASSKAGTTRLAAYEQYF. The CDR3 nucleotides read TGTGCCAGTAGTAAGGCAGGGACTACTCGGCTAGCGGCCTACGAGCAGTACTTC.